The 27 T cell receptor beta chains listed next were all sequenced from one sample in a study of regulatory T cells in long-lasting Graves disease. Time point specified: newly diagnosed GD, antithyroid drugs for less than 3 months. Construction of the TCR library relied on RNA isolated from PBMCs. Investigators prepared the TCR beta libraries by applying iRepertoire HTBI primers and Arm-PCR of CDR3 regions. MiXCR, applied by TCRdb to the multiplex PCR reads, yields one record per CDR3 protein. The profile shows fewer than 350,000 distinct CDR3 sequences, 18% of them singletons. The sequencing used peripheral blood mononuclear cells (PBMCs), collected at new diagnosis, from a patient treated with antithyroid drugs. Every receptor here comes from a female donor with Graves disease.

Many counts were recorded for this clonotype. The CDR3, as DNA: TGCGCCAGCAGCCCCGACTACCCGGGGTACAATGAGCAGTTCTTC. Translating it yields CASSPDYPGYNEQFF. The chain combines TRBV5-1 with TRBJ2-1; a weak D match, TRBD2 (5 bases). The CDR3 has 15 residues. CDR1 and CDR2 (germline): SGHRS, YFSETQ. Trimming took off 4 bases at V and 4 bases at J, with 15 bases between the two ends.

This clonotype was observed at least ten times. The gene calls are TRBV11-2 and TRBJ2-7, with 8 bases matching TRBD2. Unmatched junction bases numbered 3, after V lost 5 bases and J lost 0 bases. The CDR3 is 14 amino acids. Germline V gives CDR1 SGHAT, CDR2 FQNNGV. In DNA, the CDR3 is TGTGCCAGCAGCCTAGCGGGCTCCTCCTACGAGCAGTACTTC. Protein product: CASSLAGSSYEQYF.

Many counts were recorded for this clonotype. As DNA, the CDR3 is TGTGCCAGCAGCGTAGGGGGGGGAGTAGCTGAAGCTTTCTTT. Translating it yields CASSVGGGVAEAFF. The genes are TRBV9 and TRBJ1-1; maybe TRBD1 (5 bases). This CDR3 contains 14 residues. The germline gives CDR1 SGDLS, CDR2 YYNGEE. The V end lost 0 bases, the J end lost 6 bases, and 12 bases lay between the germline ends.

In this sample, this clonotype turned up many times. The V gene is TRBV20-1, the J gene TRBJ2-3; D may be TRBD2 (6 bases). The CDR3 is 15 amino acids. CDR1 is DFQATT, CDR2 SNEGSKA, per germline (reference sequence). V gave up 0 bases and J gave up 8 bases, with 18 bases separating them. CDR3 in amino acids: CSARDFGGGEFTQYF. CDR3 DNA: TGCAGTGCTAGAGATTTCGGCGGAGGGGAGTTTACGCAGTATTTT.

This clonotype has just a few counts. The chain links TRBV5-1 to TRBJ2-1; 10 bases are shared with TRBD2. The germline gives CDR1 SGHRS, CDR2 YFSETQ. The V and J ends lost 3 bases and 9 bases, in that order; junction bases with no gene match: 9. This CDR3 comprises 15 residues. CDR3 region: CASSSVPSGSLEQFF. The CDR3 coding sequence is TGCGCCAGCAGCTCCGTACCTAGCGGGAGCCTTGAGCAGTTCTTC.

This clonotype showed up just once. The chain employs TRBV4-1 and TRBJ1-3; D unclear. The V gene's germline CDR1 is MGHRA and CDR2 YSYEKL. CDR3 length equals 16 residues. V lost 2 bases and J 4 bases, leaving 15 bases between the germline ends. The CDR3 bases are TGCGCCAGCAGCCAACCGGACCAGGCGGCGGGAAACACCATATATTTT. This sequence encodes CASSQPDQAAGNTIYF.

The chain combines TRBV19 with TRBJ2-1; TRBD1 matches 8 bases. This CDR3 is 15 amino acids long. J was trimmed by 3 bases and V by 3 bases; bases with no gene match: 4. Germline CDR1 LNHDA, CDR2 SQIVND (reference sequence). In DNA, the CDR3 is TGTGCCAGTAGTATTAGACAGGGGAACTACAATGAGCAGTTCTTC. Amino acid sequence: CASSIRQGNYNEQFF.

The sample holds a few counts of this clonotype. The J gene is TRBJ2-7, the V gene TRBV14; D unclear. Germline loops: CDR1 SGHDN, CDR2 FVKESK. Trimming removed 5 bases at V and 0 bases at J, with 11 bases between. CDR3 length: 14 residues. DNA of the CDR3: TGTGCCAGCAGCTCAGGCCTTTCCTCCTACGAGCAGTACTTC. This encodes CASSSGLSSYEQYF.

This clonotype was observed at least ten times. V is TRBV27 and J is TRBJ2-2; TRBD2 matches at 7 bases. V was pared by 0 bases and J by 4 bases, with 8 bases of the junction left unmatched. In germline, CDR1 is MNHEY, CDR2 SMNVEV (reference sequence). The CDR3 totals 17 residues. The CDR3 bases are TGTGCCAGCAGTTTATCAACCCTCGGGGGGATCACCGGGGAGCTGTTTTTT. It specifies CASSLSTLGGITGELFF.

To note about this clonotype: This may be a read error: a much more frequent sequence differs by one nucleotide. The chain carries TRBV30 and TRBJ2-1, with TRBD2 identical over 9 bases. The ends lost 7 bases at V and 4 bases at J; junction bases unmatched: 8. The CDR3 has 14 residues. The germline gives CDR1 GTSNPN, CDR2 SVGIG (reference sequence). This chain's CDR3 is CALRGSGGYNEQFF. CDR3 sequence (DNA): TGTGCCTTGAGGGGAAGCGGGGGGTACAATGAGCAGTTCTTC.

CDR3 sequence reads: CASSFGQGAGGYTF. The CDR3 DNA follows: TGTGCCAGCAGCTTTGGTCAGGGGGCGGGTGGCTACACCTTC. This chain uses TRBV11-3 with TRBJ1-2; 8 nucleotides agree with TRBD1. The germline CDR1 and CDR2 sequences are SGHNT and YENEEA. This CDR3 comprises 14 residues. The ends lost 3 bases at V and 7 bases at J; junction bases unmatched: 7.

This clonotype has a count of ten or more. The gene calls are TRBV3-1 and TRBJ1-2; no clear D. The length of the CDR3 is 13 residues. Germline V gene sequence: CDR1 LGHDT, CDR2 YNNKEL (reference sequence). V shed 0 bases and J shed 7 bases, with 9 bases lying between them. This CDR3 reads CASSQEMRFGYTF. Written as DNA, the CDR3 is TGTGCCAGCAGCCAAGAGATGCGTTTTGGCTACACCTTC.

This clonotype was seen a few times. The genes are TRBV3-1 and TRBJ2-3; 9 nucleotides agree with TRBD2. Per germline, CDR1 LGHDT and CDR2 YNNKEL (reference sequence). This CDR3 spans 16 amino acids. V trimming: 6 bases; J trimming: 4 bases; junction bases outside the gene matches: 11. CDR3 protein: CASSYASGAPSDTQYF. CDR3 coding DNA: TGTGCCAGCAGTTACGCTAGCGGGGCCCCCTCAGATACGCAGTATTTT.

This clonotype was observed many times. V gene TRBV29-1 combines with J gene TRBJ2-7, with 7 bases aligning to TRBD1. Trimming removed 6 bases from V and 3 bases from J; junction bases left unmatched: 5. Germline V gene lookup returns CDR1 SQVTM and CDR2 ANQGSEA. This CDR3 region has 12 residues. CDR3 in DNA: TGCAGCGTCAGGGACAGATACTACGAGCAGTACTTC. Translation: CSVRDRYYEQYF.

This clonotype was detected only a few times. The rearrangement joins TRBV19 to TRBJ1-6; no clear D gene. This CDR3 has 16 amino acids. Germline values: CDR1 LNHDA, CDR2 SQIVND (reference sequence). The V and J ends lost 5 bases and 3 bases respectively, with 14 bases between them. CDR3 nucleotides: TGTGCCAGTAGTTCTAAGTGGGCAGACTATAATTCACCCCTCCACTTT. It codes for CASSSKWADYNSPLHF.

The chain recombines TRBV18 with TRBJ2-3; D uncertain. Germline CDR1 is KGHSH and CDR2 is LQKENI. The ends were cut back, 2 bases at V and 0 bases at J, with 12 bases in the middle. The CDR3 is 16 residues long. The CDR3 protein is CASSPISGSSTDTQYF. For the CDR3, the DNA is TGTGCCAGCTCACCAATCTCTGGGTCGAGCACAGATACGCAGTATTTT.

Ten or more counts support this clonotype. This chain links TRBV6-2 or TRBV6-3 with TRBJ2-7, with 8 nucleotides matching TRBD1. Germline CDR1 reads MNHEY; CDR2 reads SVGEGT. This CDR3 is built from 16 residues. After removal of 6 bases from V and 5 bases from J, the junction contained 15 bases not matched to a gene. For the CDR3, the DNA is TGTGCCAGCAGCAATAACCTCCGGGACAGGCGGGACGAGCAGTACTTC. Translated: CASSNNLRDRRDEQYF.

This clonotype was seen only a few times. The chain recombines TRBV4-2 with TRBJ2-5, with 7 bases that match TRBD2. This CDR3 is built from 18 residues. CDR1 is LGHNA and CDR2 is YNFKEQ in the germline V gene. The V segment lost 1 base and the J segment 2 bases; nucleotides outside the gene matches: 13. The CDR3 DNA follows: TGTGCCAGCAGCCAAGGAGTCCTGAAGACTAGCTCTCAAGAGACCCAGTACTTC. Translated: CASSQGVLKTSSQETQYF.

Regarding this clonotype: A much larger clonotype is one base distant, so this may be a read error. The V gene is TRBV5-1, the J gene TRBJ2-7; the match to TRBD2 covers 7 bases. Germline CDR1 reads SGHRS; CDR2 reads YFSETQ. With V trimmed by 4 bases and J by 7 bases, 11 bases remained unmatched. CDR3 length: 14 amino acids. The CDR3 is CASSVSTSYNEQYF. The CDR3 DNA reads as TGCGCCAGCAGCGTCTCGACTAGCTACAATGAGCAGTACTTC.

At least ten counts were recorded for this clonotype. The gene calls are TRBV2 and TRBJ2-5; perhaps TRBD2 as D (5 bases). V lost 4 bases and J lost 1, with 7 bases in between. The CDR3 length is 13 residues. Germline V gives CDR1 SNHLY, CDR2 FYNNEI. CDR3 sequence: CASSGTSQETQYF. The CDR3 DNA is TGTGCCAGCAGTGGGACTTCCCAAGAGACCCAGTACTTC.

This clonotype has at least ten counts. The chain couples TRBV28 to TRBJ2-7; 10 bases are a match to TRBD1. The junction had 7 bases not matched to a gene; V was cut back by 6 bases and J by 2 bases. This CDR3 has 15 amino acids. CDR1 and CDR2 from the germline V gene are MDHEN and SYDVKM. This chain's CDR3 is CASRPSGTGAYEQYF. For the CDR3, the DNA is TGTGCCAGCAGACCCTCGGGGACAGGGGCCTACGAGCAGTACTTC.

This clonotype was recorded many times. This chain links TRBV2 with TRBJ2-3, with 9 bases matching TRBD2. Germline V CDR1 and CDR2: SNHLY, FYNNEI. V lost 0 bases to trimming and J lost 6 bases; unmatched junction nucleotides: 7. The CDR3 runs 16 residues. The CDR3 coding sequence is TGTGCCAGCAGTGAAGCGAGTGCGGGAGGGCGGGATACGCAGTATTTT. This encodes CASSEASAGGRDTQYF.

V usage is TRBV5-1 and J usage is TRBJ2-2; no reliable D call. Deletions cut 6 bases from V and 8 bases from J, with 8 bases between. CDR1 SGHRS and CDR2 YFSETQ come from the germline V gene. The CDR3 has 11 amino acids. CDR3 coding DNA: TGCGCCAGCACCTCTAATGGGGAGCTGTTTTTT. This sequence encodes CASTSNGELFF.

This clonotype was picked up a small number of times. The chain carries TRBV11-1 and TRBJ2-7, with D possibly being TRBD2 (6 bases). The CDR3 sequence is 18 residues long. CDR1 and CDR2 from the germline V gene are SGHAT and FQDESV (reference sequence). V lost 4 bases, J lost 2 bases, and 24 bases lay in between. The CDR3 sequence: CASSSRASARDLAYEQYF. DNA for the CDR3: TGTGCCAGCAGCTCTCGGGCTAGCGCCCGAGATTTGGCCTACGAGCAGTACTTC.

The CDR3 DNA is TGTGCCAGCAGTTGGGCCAGGGGGTCGTACGAGCAGTACTTC. Amino acid sequence: CASSWARGSYEQYF. The chain recombines TRBV27 with TRBJ2-7; 7 positions match TRBD1. Germline assignment: CDR1 MNHEY and CDR2 SMNVEV (reference sequence). After removal of 4 bases from V and 4 bases from J, the junction contained 7 bases not matched to a gene. This CDR3 spans 14 amino acids.

This clonotype was recorded many times. The chain has TRBV11-2 and TRBJ1-2, with 9 nucleotides matching TRBD1. Germline V gene lookup returns CDR1 SGHAT and CDR2 FQNNGV. V lost 5 bases to trimming and J lost 5 bases; unmatched junction nucleotides: 3. This CDR3 spans 13 amino acids. The CDR3 reads CASSPGTGYGYTF. CDR3 DNA: TGTGCCAGCAGCCCCGGGACAGGGTATGGCTACACCTTC.

This clonotype has at least ten counts. CDR3 nucleotide sequence: TGTGCCAGCAGCAACCAGAGCGGGGACAATGAGCAGTTCTTC. This sequence encodes CASSNQSGDNEQFF. The chain uses TRBV7-2 and TRBJ2-1; 7 nucleotides match TRBD2. J was trimmed by 5 bases and V by 5 bases; bases with no gene match: 6. Germline V gene data show CDR1 as SGHTA and CDR2 as FQGNSA. This CDR3 has 14 amino acids. Based on the CDR3 plus reference TRBV7-2 and TRBJ2-1, the full variable domain is GAGVSQSPSNKVTEKGKDVELRCDPISGHTALYWYRQSLGQGLEFLIYFQGNSAPDKSGLPSDRFSAERTGGSVSTLTIQRTQQEDSAVYLCASSNQSGDNEQFFGPGTRLTVL.